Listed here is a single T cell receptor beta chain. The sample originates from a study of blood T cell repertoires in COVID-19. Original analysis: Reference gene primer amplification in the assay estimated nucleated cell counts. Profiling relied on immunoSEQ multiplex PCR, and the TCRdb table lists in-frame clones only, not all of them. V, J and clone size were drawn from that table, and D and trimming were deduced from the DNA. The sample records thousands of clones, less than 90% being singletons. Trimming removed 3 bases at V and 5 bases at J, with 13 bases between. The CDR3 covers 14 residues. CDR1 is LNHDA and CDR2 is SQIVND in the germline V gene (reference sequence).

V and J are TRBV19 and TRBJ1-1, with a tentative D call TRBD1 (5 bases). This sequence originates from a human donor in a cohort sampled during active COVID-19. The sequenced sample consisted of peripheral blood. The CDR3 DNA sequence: TGTGCCAGTAGTATTTCCGGGAGGGGAACTGAAGCTTTCTTT. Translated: CASSISGRGTEAFF.